This T cell receptor beta chain is drawn from a study of OX40 agonist ivuxolimab in advanced cancers. TCRdb's copy holds only in-frame clones and misses some; the assay was immunoSEQ multiplex PCR. The table records tens of thousands of clones, over 80% of them present only once. This clone is a singleton in its sample. What it recognizes is unknown. Autoimmune disease history or systemic immunosuppression was exclusionary. V dropped 6 bases and J dropped 6 bases, with 8 bases sitting between them. This CDR3 has 12 amino acids. Germline CDR1 is SEHNR and CDR2 is FQNEAQ (reference sequence). Whole-study findings and limits: Doses of 0.1 to 3.0 mg/kg were accompanied by clonal expansion of CD4+ and CD8+ blood T cells by week 6. Expanded peripheral T cells had an undetermined antigen specificity.

This specimen was CD4+ or CD8+ T cells sorted from blood, taken in a trial of the OX40 agonist ivuxolimab. The sequence derives from an adult with an advanced solid tumor such as melanoma, head and neck, liver or kidney cancer. The V gene is TRBV7-9, the J gene TRBJ2-2; possibly TRBD2 for D (6 bases). CDR3 loop: CASRAGPGELFF. CDR3 coding DNA: TGTGCCAGCAGGGCGGGGCCCGGGGAGCTGTTTTTT.